This T cell receptor (beta chain) came from a study of regulatory T cells in long-lasting Graves disease. General study findings and limits: Lower TCR diversity characterized persistent Graves' patients relative to newly diagnosed patients.

The CDR3 is made up of 15 amino acids. Trimming stripped 6 bases from V and 4 bases from J, with 16 bases between. Arm-PCR with iRepertoire HTBI primers amplified the CDR3 regions for these TCR beta libraries. TCRdb ran MiXCR on the multiplex PCR reads and lists one entry per CDR3 protein. The sample lists about 350,000 distinct CDR3 sequences; roughly a sixth were seen once. This clonotype was observed a handful of times. The antigen is undetermined. Time point noted: newly diagnosed GD, antithyroid drugs for less than 3 months. Researchers made the TCR library from RNA that was extracted from PBMCs. It was an endocrinology department in Xi'an, China, that provided the patients. These data were likewise used in another study, on T cells in Graves' hyperthyroidism and ophthalmopathy. That paper notes: RT-PCR in the first round (using the HTBI primer set) targeted the TCR CDR3.

The chain combines TRBV12-3 or TRBV12-4 with TRBJ1-5; D possibly corresponds to TRBD1 (6 bases). The sample consisted of peripheral blood mononuclear cells (PBMCs), taken at new diagnosis, from a patient treated with antithyroid drugs. This receptor was taken from a middle-aged man with Graves disease. CDR3 sequence reads: CASSQDSLWNQPQHF. As DNA, the CDR3 is TGTGCCAGCAGCCAGGACAGCCTATGGAATCAGCCCCAGCATTTT.